Below are 5 T cell receptor beta chains sequenced from a single sample in a study of shared clonotypes between healthy human individuals (dated by TCRdb to the early 2020s). Library preparation used the immunoSEQ multiplex PCR assay. Here the immuneACCESS table is served through TCRdb, limited to in-frame sequences with V and J called. Missing clones are a known gap in these copies; in checked studies unresolved V genes cover under half, and the rest lacks a known reason. The sample yields approximately 350,000 clones; approximately 96% were counted once. The leading ten clones occupy about 0.32% of the sample. The specimen was memory CD8+ T cells sorted from blood. The cell subset or site label for this specimen denotes: CD45RO+ cells pooled with CCR7-negative TemRA cells. The receptor source for this set is a young man in good health.

The V and J genes are TRBV5-4 and TRBJ2-5; possibly TRBD1 for D (6 bases). Trimming cost V 9 bases and J 7 bases, with 7 bases left between them. In germline, CDR1 is SGHNT, CDR2 YYREEE (reference sequence). The CDR3 runs 9 residues. The CDR3 DNA follows: TGTGCCAAACAGGGGACCCAGTACTTC. Translation: CAKQGTQYF.

The J gene is TRBJ2-7, the V gene TRBV13, with D possibly called TRBD1 or TRBD2 (5 bases each). V dropped 5 bases and J dropped 3 bases, with 26 bases sitting between them. The V gene's germline CDR1 is PRHDT and CDR2 FYEKMQ (reference sequence). CDR3 length: 18 amino acids. The chain's CDR3 is CASSLLGQGEGEGYEQYF. The CDR3 nucleotides are TGTGCCAGCAGCCTGTTGGGGCAGGGAGAAGGGGAAGGCTACGAGCAGTACTTC.

The rearrangement links TRBV19 to TRBJ2-5; 12 bases agree with TRBD2. CDR3 length: 15 amino acids. V lost 5 bases and J lost 2; bases outside the gene matches: 3. Germline values: CDR1 LNHDA, CDR2 SQIVND (reference sequence). CDR3 protein: CASSLTSGRQETQYF. The CDR3, as DNA: TGTGCCAGTAGTTTAACTAGCGGGAGGCAAGAGACCCAGTACTTC.

This chain connects TRBV19 to TRBJ1-2; no reliable D call. V shed 3 bases and J shed 1 base, with 6 bases lying between them. CDR3 length: 13 amino acids. Germline CDR1 is LNHDA and CDR2 is SQIVND (reference sequence). CDR3 nucleotides: TGTGCCAGTAGTATCGCAGTTAACTATGGCTACACCTTC. This encodes CASSIAVNYGYTF.

The J gene is TRBJ2-7, the V gene TRBV6-6, with D possibly matching TRBD1 (5 bases). Trimming pared 0 bases from V and 0 bases from J, leaving 12 bases between. The CDR3 is 16 residues long. Germline CDR1 and CDR2: MNHNY and SVGAGI (reference sequence). CDR3 residues: CASSYSIGQISYEQYF. The CDR3 region has the DNA TGTGCCAGCAGTTACTCGATCGGACAAATCTCCTACGAGCAGTACTTC.